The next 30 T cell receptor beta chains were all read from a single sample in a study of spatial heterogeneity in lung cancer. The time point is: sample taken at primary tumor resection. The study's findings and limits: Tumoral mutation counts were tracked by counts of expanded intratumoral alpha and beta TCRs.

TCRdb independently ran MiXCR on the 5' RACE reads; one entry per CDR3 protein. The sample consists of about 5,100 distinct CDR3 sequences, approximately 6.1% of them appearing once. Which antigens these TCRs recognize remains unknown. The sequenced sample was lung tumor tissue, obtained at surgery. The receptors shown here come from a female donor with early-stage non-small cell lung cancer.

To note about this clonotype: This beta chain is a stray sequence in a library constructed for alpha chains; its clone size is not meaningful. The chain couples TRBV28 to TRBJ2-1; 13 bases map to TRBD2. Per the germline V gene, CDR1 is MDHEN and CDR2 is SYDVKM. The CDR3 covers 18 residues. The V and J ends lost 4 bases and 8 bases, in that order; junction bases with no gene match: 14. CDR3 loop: CASSSGTGLAGAKHEQFF. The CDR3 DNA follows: TGTGCCAGCAGTTCAGGGACAGGACTAGCGGGAGCTAAGCATGAGCAGTTCTTC. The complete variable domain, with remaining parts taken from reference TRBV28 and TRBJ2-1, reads DVKVTQSSRYLVKRTGEKVFLECVQDMDHENMFWYRQDPGLGLRLIYFSYDVKMKEKGDIPEGYSVSREKKERFSLILESASTNQTSMYLCASSSGTGLAGAKHEQFFGPGTRLTVL.

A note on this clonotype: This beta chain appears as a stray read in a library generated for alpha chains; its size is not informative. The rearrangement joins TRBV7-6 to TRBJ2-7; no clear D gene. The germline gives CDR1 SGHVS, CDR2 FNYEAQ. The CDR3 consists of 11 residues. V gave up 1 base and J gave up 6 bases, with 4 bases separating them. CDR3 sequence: CASSLDREQYF. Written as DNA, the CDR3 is TGTGCCAGCAGCTTAGACCGCGAGCAGTACTTC.

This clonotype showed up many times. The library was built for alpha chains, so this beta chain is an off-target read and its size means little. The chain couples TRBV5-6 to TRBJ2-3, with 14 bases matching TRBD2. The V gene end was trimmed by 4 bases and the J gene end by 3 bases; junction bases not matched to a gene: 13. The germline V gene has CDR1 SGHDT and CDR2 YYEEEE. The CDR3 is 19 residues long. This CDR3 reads CASSLPGTSGGLGTDTQYF. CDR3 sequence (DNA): TGTGCCAGCAGCCTGCCCGGGACTAGCGGGGGTCTTGGGACAGATACGCAGTATTTT.

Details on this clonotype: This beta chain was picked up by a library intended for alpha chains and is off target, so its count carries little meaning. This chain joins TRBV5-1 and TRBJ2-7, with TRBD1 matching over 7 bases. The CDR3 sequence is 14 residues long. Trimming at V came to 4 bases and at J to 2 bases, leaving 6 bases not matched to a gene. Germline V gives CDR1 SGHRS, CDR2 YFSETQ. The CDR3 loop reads CASSPTGAAYEQYV. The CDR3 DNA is TGCGCCAGCAGCCCCACAGGGGCGGCCTACGAGCAGTACGTC.

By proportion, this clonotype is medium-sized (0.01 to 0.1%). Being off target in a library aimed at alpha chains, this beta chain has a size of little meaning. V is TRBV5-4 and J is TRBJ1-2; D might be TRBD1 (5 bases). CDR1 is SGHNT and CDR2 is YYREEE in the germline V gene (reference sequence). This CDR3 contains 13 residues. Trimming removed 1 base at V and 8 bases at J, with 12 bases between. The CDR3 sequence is CASSLLGGDGYTF. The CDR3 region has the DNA TGTGCCAGCAGCTTGCTCGGGGGGGACGGCTACACCTTC.

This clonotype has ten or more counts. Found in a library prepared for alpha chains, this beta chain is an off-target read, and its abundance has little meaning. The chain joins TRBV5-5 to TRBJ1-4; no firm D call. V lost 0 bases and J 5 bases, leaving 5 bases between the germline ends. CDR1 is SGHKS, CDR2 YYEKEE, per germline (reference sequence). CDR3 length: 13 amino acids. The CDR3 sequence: CASSLDLNEKLFF. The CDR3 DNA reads TGTGCCAGCAGCTTGGATCTGAATGAAAAACTGTTTTTT.

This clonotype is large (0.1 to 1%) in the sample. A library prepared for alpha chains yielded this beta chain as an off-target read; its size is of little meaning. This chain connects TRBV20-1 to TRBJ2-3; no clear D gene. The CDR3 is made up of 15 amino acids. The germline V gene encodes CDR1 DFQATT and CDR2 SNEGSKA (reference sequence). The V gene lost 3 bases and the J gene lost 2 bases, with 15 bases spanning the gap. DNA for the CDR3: TGCAGTGCTAGCAAGCCCTCTCCGCTCACAGATACGCAGTATTTT. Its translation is CSASKPSPLTDTQYF.

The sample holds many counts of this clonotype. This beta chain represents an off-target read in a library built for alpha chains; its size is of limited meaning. CDR3 sequence: CASSLAGRAETQYF. CDR3 nucleotides: TGTGCCAGCAGCTTAGCGGGTCGAGCGGAGACCCAGTACTTC. The rearrangement uses TRBV7-2 and TRBJ2-5, with D uncertain. CDR1 SGHTA and CDR2 FQGNSA come from the germline V gene. V lost 0 bases and J 5 bases, leaving 10 bases between the germline ends. The CDR3 contains 14 residues.

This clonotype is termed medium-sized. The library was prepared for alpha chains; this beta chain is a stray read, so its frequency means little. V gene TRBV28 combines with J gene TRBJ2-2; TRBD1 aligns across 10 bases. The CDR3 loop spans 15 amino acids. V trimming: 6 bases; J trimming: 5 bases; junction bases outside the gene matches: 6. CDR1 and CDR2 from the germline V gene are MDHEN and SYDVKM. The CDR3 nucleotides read TGTGCCAGCAGAACCGGGACAGGGGCTACCGGGGAGCTGTTTTTT. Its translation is CASRTGTGATGELFF.

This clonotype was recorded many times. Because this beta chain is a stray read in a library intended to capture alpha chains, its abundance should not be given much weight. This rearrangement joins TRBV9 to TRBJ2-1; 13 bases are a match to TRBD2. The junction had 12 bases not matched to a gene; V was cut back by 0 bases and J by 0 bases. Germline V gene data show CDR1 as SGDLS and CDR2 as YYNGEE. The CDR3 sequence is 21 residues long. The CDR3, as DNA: TGTGCCAGCAGCGTAGCTGGAGGGGGACTAGCGGGGCTTGGCTCCTACAATGAGCAGTTCTTC. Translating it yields CASSVAGGGLAGLGSYNEQFF.

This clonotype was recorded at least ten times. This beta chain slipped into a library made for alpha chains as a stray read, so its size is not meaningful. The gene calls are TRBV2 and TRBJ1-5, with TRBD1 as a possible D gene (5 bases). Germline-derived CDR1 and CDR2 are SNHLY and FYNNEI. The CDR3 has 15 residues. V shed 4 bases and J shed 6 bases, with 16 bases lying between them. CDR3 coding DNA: TGTGCCAGCAGTGTGGGTACTACAGGTGCTCAGCCCCAGCATTTT. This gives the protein CASSVGTTGAQPQHF.

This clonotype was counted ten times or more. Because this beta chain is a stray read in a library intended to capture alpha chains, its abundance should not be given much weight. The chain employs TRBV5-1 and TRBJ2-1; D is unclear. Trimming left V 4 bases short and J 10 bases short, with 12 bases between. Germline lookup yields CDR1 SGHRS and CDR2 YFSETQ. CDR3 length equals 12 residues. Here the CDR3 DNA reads TGCGCCAGCAGCCCCCTTGACGACGAGCAGTTCTTC. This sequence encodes CASSPLDDEQFF.

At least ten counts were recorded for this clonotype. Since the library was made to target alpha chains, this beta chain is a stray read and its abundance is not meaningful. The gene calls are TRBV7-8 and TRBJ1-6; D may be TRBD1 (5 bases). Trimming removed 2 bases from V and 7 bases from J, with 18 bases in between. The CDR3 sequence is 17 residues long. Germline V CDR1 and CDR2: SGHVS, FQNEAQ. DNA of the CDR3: TGTGCCAGCAGCTTACAACTGGGGGGACGGATGAATTCACCCCTCCACTTT. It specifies CASSLQLGGRMNSPLHF.

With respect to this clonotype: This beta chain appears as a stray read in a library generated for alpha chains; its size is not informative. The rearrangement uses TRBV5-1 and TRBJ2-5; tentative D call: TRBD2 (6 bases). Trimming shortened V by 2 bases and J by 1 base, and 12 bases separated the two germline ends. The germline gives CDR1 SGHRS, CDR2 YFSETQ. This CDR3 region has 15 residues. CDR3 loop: CASSFLEGRQETQYF. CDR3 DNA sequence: TGCGCCAGCAGCTTCCTGGAGGGGCGCCAAGAGACCCAGTACTTC.

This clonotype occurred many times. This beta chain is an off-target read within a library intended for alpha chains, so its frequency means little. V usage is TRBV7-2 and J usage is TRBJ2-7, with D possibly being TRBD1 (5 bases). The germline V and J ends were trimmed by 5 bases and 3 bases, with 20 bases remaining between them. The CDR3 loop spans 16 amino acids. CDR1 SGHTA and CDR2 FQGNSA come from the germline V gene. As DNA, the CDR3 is TGTGCCAGCAGCGAAACGGTCGACAGTGCCTTCTACGAGCAGTACTTC. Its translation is CASSETVDSAFYEQYF.

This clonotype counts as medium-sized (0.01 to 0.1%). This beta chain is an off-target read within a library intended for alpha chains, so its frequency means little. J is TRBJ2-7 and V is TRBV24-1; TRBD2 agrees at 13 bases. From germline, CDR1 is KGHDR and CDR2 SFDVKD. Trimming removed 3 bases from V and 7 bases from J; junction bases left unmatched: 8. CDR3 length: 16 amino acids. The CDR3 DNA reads TGTGCCACCAGTGATCCCCGCACTAGCGGGAGGGTAGAGCAGTACTTC. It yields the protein CATSDPRTSGRVEQYF.

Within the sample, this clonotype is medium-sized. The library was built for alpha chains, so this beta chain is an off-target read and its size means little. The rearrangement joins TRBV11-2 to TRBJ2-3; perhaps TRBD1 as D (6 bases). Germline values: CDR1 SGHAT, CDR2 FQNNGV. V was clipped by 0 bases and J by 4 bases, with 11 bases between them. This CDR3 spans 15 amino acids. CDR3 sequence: CASSLEGRGADTQYF. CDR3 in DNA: TGTGCCAGCAGCTTAGAAGGCAGGGGTGCAGATACGCAGTATTTT.

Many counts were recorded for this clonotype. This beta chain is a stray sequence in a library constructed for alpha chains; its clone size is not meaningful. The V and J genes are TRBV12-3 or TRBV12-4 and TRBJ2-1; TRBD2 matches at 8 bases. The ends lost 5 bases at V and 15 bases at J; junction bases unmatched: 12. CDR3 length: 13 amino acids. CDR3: CASSEISGGWGFF. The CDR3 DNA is TGTGCCAGCAGTGAAATCAGCGGGGGTTGGGGGTTCTTC.

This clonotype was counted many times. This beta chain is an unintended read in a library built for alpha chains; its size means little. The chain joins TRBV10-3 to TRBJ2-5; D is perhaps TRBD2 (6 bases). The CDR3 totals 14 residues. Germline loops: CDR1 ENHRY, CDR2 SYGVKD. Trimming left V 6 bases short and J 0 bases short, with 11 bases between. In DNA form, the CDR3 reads TGTGCCATCAGGTCTGGGGGGTACCAAGAGACCCAGTACTTC. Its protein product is CAIRSGGYQETQYF.

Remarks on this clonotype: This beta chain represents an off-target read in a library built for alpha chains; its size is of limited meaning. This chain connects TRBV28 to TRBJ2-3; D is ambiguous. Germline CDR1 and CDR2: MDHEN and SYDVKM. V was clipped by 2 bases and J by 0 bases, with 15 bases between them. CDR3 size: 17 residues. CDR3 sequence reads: CASSLQLRAKSTDTQYF. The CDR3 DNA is TGTGCCAGCAGTTTACAACTTAGGGCAAAGAGCACAGATACGCAGTATTTT.

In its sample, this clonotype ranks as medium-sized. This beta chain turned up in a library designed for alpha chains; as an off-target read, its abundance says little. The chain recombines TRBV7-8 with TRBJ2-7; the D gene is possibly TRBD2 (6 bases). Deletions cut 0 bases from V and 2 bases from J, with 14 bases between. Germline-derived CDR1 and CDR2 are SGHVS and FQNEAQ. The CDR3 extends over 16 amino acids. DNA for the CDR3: TGTGCCAGCAGCTTAGCGGGGCGGGATGCAGCCTACGAGCAGTACTTC. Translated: CASSLAGRDAAYEQYF.

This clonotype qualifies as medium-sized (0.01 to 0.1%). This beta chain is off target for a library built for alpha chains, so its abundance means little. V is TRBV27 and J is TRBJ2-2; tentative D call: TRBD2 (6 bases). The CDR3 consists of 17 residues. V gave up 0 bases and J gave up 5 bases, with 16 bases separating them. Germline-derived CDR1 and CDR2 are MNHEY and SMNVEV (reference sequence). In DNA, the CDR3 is TGTGCCAGCAGTTTATCCGCCCACGGGGGTAGGACCGGGGAGCTGTTTTTT. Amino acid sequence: CASSLSAHGGRTGELFF.

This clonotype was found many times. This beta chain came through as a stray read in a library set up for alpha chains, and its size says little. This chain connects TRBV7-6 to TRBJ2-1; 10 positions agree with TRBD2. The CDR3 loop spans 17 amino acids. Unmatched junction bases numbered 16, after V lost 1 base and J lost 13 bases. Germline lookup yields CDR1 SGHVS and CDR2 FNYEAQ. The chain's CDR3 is CASSLGQGRLAGISQFF. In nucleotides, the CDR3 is TGTGCCAGCAGCTTAGGGCAGGGGCGACTAGCGGGTATATCTCAGTTCTTC.

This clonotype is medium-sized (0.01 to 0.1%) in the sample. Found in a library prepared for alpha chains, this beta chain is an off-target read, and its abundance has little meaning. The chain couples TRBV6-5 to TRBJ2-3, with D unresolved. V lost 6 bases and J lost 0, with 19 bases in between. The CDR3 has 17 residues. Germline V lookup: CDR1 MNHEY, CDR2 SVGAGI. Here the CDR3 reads CASSPPGPLGSTDTQYF. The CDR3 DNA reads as TGTGCCAGCAGCCCCCCCGGGCCTCTAGGGAGCACAGATACGCAGTATTTT.

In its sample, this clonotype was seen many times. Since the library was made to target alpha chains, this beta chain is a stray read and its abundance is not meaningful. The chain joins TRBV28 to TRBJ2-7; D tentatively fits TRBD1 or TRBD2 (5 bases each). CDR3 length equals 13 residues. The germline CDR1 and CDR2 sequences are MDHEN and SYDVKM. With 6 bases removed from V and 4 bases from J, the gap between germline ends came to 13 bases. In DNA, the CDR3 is TGTGCCAGCAGCGTCCGGGGCAGATACGAGCAGTACGTC. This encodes CASSVRGRYEQYV.

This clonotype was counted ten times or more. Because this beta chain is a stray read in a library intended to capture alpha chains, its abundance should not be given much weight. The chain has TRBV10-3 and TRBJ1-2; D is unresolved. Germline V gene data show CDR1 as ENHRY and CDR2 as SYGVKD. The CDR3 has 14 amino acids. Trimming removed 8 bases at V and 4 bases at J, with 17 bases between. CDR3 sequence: CAIRNEGRIYGYTF. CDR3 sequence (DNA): TGTGCCATCCGGAACGAAGGACGGATCTATGGCTACACCTTC.

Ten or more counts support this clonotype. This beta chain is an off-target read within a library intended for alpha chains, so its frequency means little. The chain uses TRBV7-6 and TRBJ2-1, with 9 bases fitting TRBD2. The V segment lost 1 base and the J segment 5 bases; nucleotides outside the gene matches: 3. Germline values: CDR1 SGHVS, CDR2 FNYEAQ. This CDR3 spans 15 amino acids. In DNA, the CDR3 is TGTGCCAGCAGCTTAGGGGCGGGAGGGAACAATGAGCAGTTCTTC. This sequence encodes CASSLGAGGNNEQFF.

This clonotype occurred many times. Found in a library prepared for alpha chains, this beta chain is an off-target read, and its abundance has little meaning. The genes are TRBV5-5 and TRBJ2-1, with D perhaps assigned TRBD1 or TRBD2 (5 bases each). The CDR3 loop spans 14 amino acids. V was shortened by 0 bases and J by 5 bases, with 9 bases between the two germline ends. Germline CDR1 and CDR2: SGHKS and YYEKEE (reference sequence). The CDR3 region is CASSLGRGDNEQFF. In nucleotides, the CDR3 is TGTGCCAGCAGCTTGGGAAGAGGGGACAATGAGCAGTTCTTC.

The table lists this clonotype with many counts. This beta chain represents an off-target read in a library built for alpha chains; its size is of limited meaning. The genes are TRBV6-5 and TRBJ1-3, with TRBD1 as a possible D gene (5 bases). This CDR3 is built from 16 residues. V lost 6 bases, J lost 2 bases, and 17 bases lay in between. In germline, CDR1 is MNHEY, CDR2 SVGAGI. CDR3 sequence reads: CASRTFSQGTGNTIYF. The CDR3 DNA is TGTGCCAGCAGAACTTTCTCTCAGGGAACTGGAAACACCATATATTTT.

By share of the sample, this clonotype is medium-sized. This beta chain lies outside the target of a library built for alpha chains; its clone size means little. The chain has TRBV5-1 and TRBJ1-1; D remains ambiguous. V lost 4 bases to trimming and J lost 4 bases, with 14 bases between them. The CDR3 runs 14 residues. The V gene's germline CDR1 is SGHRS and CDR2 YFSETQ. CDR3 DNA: TGCGCCAGCAGCCTAGCCGCGGAGGGCACTGAAGCTTTCTTT. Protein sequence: CASSLAAEGTEAFF.